The text below deals with one T cell receptor beta chain. Its antigen is as yet unknown. Within the sample, other DNA sequences also encode this same CDR3. It was with 60 Vbeta and 13 Jbeta primers that the PCR ran. The table came from immunoSEQ multiplex PCR; TCRdb's copy has only in-frame clones and leaves some out. The table shows about 140,000 clones, with 60% to 80% occurring only once. The data were taken from a study of cytomegalovirus exposure and HLA in healthy donors. General observations from the study: A later analysis showed TCR association rates differing by HLA locus, peaking at DRB1 and lowest at HLA-C. In most subjects, TCR beta sequences reportedly gave accurate predictions of HLA-A and HLA-B alleles.

The sequence derives from a woman in her forties in good health and CMV-seronegative. Material: PBMCs.

CDR3 DNA: TGTGCCAGCAGTTTGGGGCAGGATAATGAAAAACTGTTTTTT. Translated, it gives CASSLGQDNEKLFF. The rearrangement links TRBV28 to TRBJ1-4; D might be TRBD1 (5 bases). Trimming took 3 bases from V and 4 from J, leaving 9 bases between them. The CDR3 is 14 amino acids. Germline CDR1 and CDR2: MDHEN and SYDVKM.